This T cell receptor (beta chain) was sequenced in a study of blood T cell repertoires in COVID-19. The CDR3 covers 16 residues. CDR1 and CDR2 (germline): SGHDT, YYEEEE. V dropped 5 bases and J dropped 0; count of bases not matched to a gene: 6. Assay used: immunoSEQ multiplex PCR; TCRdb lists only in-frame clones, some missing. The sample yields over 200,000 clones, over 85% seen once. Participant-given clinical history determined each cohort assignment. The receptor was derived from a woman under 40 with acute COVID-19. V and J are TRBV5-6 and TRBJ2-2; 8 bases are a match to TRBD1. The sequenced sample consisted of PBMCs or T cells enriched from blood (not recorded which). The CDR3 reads CASRYRGMANTGELFF. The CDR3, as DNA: TGTGCCAGCAGATACAGGGGGATGGCGAACACCGGGGAGCTGTTTTTT.